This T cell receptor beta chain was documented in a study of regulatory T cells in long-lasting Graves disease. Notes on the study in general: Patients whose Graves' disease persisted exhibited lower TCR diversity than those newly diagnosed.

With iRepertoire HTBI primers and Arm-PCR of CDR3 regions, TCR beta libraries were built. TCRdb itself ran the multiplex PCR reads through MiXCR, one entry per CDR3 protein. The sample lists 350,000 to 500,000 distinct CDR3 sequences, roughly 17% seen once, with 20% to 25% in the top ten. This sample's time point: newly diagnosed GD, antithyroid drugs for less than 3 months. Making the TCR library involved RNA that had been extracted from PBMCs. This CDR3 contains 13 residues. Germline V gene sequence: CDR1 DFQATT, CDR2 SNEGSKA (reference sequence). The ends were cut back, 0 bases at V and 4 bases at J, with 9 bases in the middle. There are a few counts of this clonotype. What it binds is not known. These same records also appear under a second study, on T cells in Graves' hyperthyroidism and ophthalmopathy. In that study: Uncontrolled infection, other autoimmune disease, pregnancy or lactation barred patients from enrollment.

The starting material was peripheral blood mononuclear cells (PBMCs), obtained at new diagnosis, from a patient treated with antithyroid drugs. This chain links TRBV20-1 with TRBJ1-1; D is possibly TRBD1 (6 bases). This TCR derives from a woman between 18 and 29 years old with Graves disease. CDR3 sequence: CSAREGGGTEAFF. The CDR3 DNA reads TGCAGTGCTAGAGAAGGGGGAGGCACTGAAGCTTTCTTT.